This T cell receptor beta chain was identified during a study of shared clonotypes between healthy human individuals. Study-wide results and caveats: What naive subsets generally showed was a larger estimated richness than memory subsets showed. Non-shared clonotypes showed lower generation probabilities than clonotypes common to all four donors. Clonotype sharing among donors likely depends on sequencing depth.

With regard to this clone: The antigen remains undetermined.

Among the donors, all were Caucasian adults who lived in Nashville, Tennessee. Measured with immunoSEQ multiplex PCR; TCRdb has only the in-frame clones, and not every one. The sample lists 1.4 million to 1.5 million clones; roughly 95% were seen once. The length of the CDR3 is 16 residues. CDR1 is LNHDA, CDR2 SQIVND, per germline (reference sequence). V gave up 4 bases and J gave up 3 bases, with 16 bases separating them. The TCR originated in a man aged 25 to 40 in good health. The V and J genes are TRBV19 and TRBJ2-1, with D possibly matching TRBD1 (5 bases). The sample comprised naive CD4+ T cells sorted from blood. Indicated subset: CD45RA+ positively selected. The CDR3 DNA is TGTGCCAGTAGTACCTCGACAGCTCCCCTCTACAATGAGCAGTTCTTC. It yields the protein CASSTSTAPLYNEQFF.